The 5 T cell receptor beta chains below come from one sample, sequenced in a study of cytomegalovirus exposure and HLA in healthy donors. PCR was performed using 60 Vbeta and 13 Jbeta primers. Measured with immunoSEQ multiplex PCR; TCRdb has only the in-frame clones, and not every one. Of approximately 150,000 clones listed, 60% to 80% are singletons. Sequencing input: PBMCs. The origin of the receptors is a woman aged 40 to 50 in good health and CMV-seronegative.

The chain carries TRBV7-2 and TRBJ2-7, with D possibly matching TRBD1 (5 bases). The CDR3 runs 14 residues. Trimming stripped 1 base from V and 0 bases from J, with 7 bases between. Per germline, CDR1 SGHTA and CDR2 FQGNSA. The CDR3 is CASSLGGHSYEQYF. CDR3 bases: TGTGCCAGCAGCTTAGGCGGACACTCCTACGAGCAGTACTTC.

The chain employs TRBV5-8 and TRBJ2-7; D call uncertain. Trimming took 0 bases from V and 0 from J, leaving 10 bases between them. The germline CDR1 and CDR2 sequences are SGHTS and YDEGEE. The CDR3 sequence is 15 residues long. CDR3 coding DNA: TGTGCCAGCAGCTTGGCCCCTGACACCTCCTACGAGCAGTACTTC. Protein product: CASSLAPDTSYEQYF. Drawing the rest from reference TRBV5-8 and TRBJ2-7, the complete variable domain is EAGVTQSPTHLIKTRGQQATLRCSPISGHTSVYWYQQALGLGLQFLLWYDEGEERNRGNFPPRFSGRQFPNYSSELNVNALELEDSALYLCASSLAPDTSYEQYFGPGTRLTVT.

This chain uses TRBV4-3 with TRBJ2-7; weak D call: TRBD2 (6 bases). The CDR3 sequence is 15 residues long. Trimming took off 1 base at V and 1 base at J, with 11 bases between the two ends. Germline V lookup: CDR1 LGHNA, CDR2 YSLEER. In DNA, the CDR3 is TGCGCCAGCAGCCAAGTCGTGGGGGGTTCCTACGAGCAGTACTTC. Translation gives CASSQVVGGSYEQYF.

The chain combines TRBV28 with TRBJ2-7; 7 bases match TRBD1. The CDR3 has 14 residues. V shed 2 bases, J shed 7 bases, and the junction held 8 bases outside the gene matches. Germline V lookup: CDR1 MDHEN, CDR2 SYDVKM. The CDR3 protein is CASSLDRELWEQYF. The CDR3 nucleotides read TGTGCCAGCAGTTTAGACAGGGAACTCTGGGAGCAGTACTTC.

This clone appeared a few times. The chain carries TRBV2 and TRBJ2-5; 9 bases line up with TRBD1. The germline CDR1 and CDR2 sequences are SNHLY and FYNNEI. V lost 6 bases to trimming and J lost 9 bases; unmatched junction nucleotides: 2. The CDR3 has 11 amino acids. The CDR3 loop is CASRGQGPQYF. CDR3 DNA: TGTGCCAGCAGGGGACAGGGCCCCCAGTACTTC. Based on the CDR3 plus reference TRBV2 and TRBJ2-5, the full variable domain is EPEVTQTPSHQVTQMGQEVILRCVPISNHLYFYWYRQILGQKVEFLVSFYNNEISEKSEIFDDQFSVERPDGSNFTLKIRSTKLEDSAMYFCASRGQGPQYFGPGTRLLVL.